This TCR beta chain was captured in a study of identical twins. Study results and limitations: Insertion counts were lower in abundant cord blood beta clonotypes, a trend that memory repertoires did not show.

This clonotype came up many times. Its antigen is unidentified. TCRdb ran MiXCR on the 5' RACE reads and lists one entry per CDR3 protein. The sample lists a few hundred thousand distinct CDR3 sequences, more than 6.5% occurring once. The CDR3 totals 16 residues. The germline gives CDR1 SEHNR, CDR2 FQNEAQ (reference sequence). V was clipped by 5 bases and J by 0 bases, with 14 bases between them. These data are also associated with another study on yellow fever vaccine responses in identical twins.

Sequenced material: memory (CD45RO+) T cells sorted from blood. The rearrangement links TRBV7-9 to TRBJ2-1, with D perhaps matching TRBD2 (6 bases). This receptor was taken from a woman between 18 and 30 years old in good health. The CDR3 nucleotides read TGTGCCAGCAGCGCTGCGGGGCTCAGCTCCTACAATGAGCAGTTCTTC. Translating gives CASSAAGLSSYNEQFF. The variable domain in full, with the rest retrieved from reference TRBV7-9 and TRBJ2-1, is DTGVSQNPRHKITKRGQNVTFRCDPISEHNRLYWYRQTLGQGPEFLTYFQNEAQLEKSRLLSDRFSAERPKGSFSTLEIQRTEQGDSAMYLCASSAAGLSSYNEQFFGPGTRLTVL.